The entry below describes one T cell receptor beta chain. Its specificity is unknown. Germline values: CDR1 MNHEY, CDR2 SVGAGI. V lost 2 bases, J lost 15 bases, and 11 bases lay in between. The CDR3 extends over 11 amino acids. The data were obtained in a study of PD-1 blockade in classical Hodgkin lymphoma. Whole-study results and caveats: Exclusion removed patients who began nivolumab under 1 year after ASCT. Diversity similar to that of newly diagnosed patients was seen at baseline in complete responders.

The time point: cycle 4 day 1 (C4D1), after more than 5 weeks of nivolumab. Brentuximab vedotin exposure varied among the patients, all of whom had relapsed after autologous stem cell transplantation. Measured with immunoSEQ multiplex PCR; TCRdb has only the in-frame clones, and not every one. Among 20,000 or so clones listed, more than 65% were seen once. Sequencing used peripheral blood mononuclear cells (PBMCs), obtained before the fourth cycle of nivolumab. The rearrangement uses TRBV6-5 and TRBJ2-4; perhaps TRBD1 as D (6 bases). The receptor was isolated from a human donor with classical Hodgkin lymphoma. The DNA for the CDR3 is TGTGCCAGCAGTTACCTTGACAGGATGTACTTC. Translating gives CASSYLDRMYF.